Presented here are 9 T cell receptor beta chains from one specimen sequenced in a study of blood T cell repertoires in COVID-19. Produced via immunoSEQ multiplex PCR; TCRdb's table is partial and in-frame only. The sample has roughly 170,000 clones, about 87% seen once. The specimen was peripheral blood. Receptors originate from a woman aged 70-85 years with COVID-19, enrolled during active disease.

This clone was observed once. The CDR3 DNA sequence: TGCGCCAGCAGTCGGACAGGGTCGGATACGCAGTATTTT. It specifies CASSRTGSDTQYF. The chain has TRBV5-1 and TRBJ2-3, with TRBD1 identical over 8 bases. V lost 5 bases and J lost 6; bases outside the gene matches: 5. The CDR3 consists of 13 residues. The germline gives CDR1 SGHRS, CDR2 YFSETQ. Supplemented by reference TRBV5-1 and TRBJ2-3, the full variable domain reads KAGVTQTPRYLIKTRGQQVTLSCSPISGHRSVSWYQQTPGQGLQFLFEYFSETQRNKGNFPGRFSGRQFSNSRSEMNVSTLELGDSALYLCASSRTGSDTQYFGPGTRLTVL.

The rearrangement uses TRBV11-2 and TRBJ2-7, with a tentative D call TRBD2 (6 bases). V was trimmed by 0 bases and J by 0 bases, leaving 9 bases between them. This CDR3 is 15 amino acids long. The germline V gene encodes CDR1 SGHAT and CDR2 FQNNGV. The CDR3 bases are TGTGCCAGCAGCTTAGATTGGGGAGGCTCCTACGAGCAGTACTTC. Translated: CASSLDWGGSYEQYF.

The rearrangement joins TRBV30 to TRBJ1-5; D uncertain. The germline V gene encodes CDR1 GTSNPN and CDR2 SVGIG (reference sequence). V was shortened by 0 bases and J by 8 bases, with 11 bases between the two germline ends. The CDR3 length is 13 residues. The CDR3 here is CAWSVTVSEPQHF. As DNA, the CDR3 is TGTGCCTGGAGTGTAACAGTATCAGAGCCCCAGCATTTT.

The V call is TRBV5-6, the J call TRBJ2-1; weak D call: TRBD1 (6 bases). V lost 1 base and J lost 0, with 14 bases in between. This CDR3 has 17 residues. CDR1 SGHDT and CDR2 YYEEEE come from the germline V gene. CDR3 in DNA: TGTGCCAGCAGCTTGTTCGGACAGCCAAGCTCCTACAATGAGCAGTTCTTC. It is translated as CASSLFGQPSSYNEQFF.

Written as DNA, the CDR3 is TGTGCCAGCAGCTTCGGCTCTGGAAACACCATATATTTT. It encodes CASSFGSGNTIYF. The chain couples TRBV5-6 to TRBJ1-3; no definite D call. CDR3 size: 13 residues. V lost 2 bases and J 0 bases, leaving 3 bases between the germline ends. CDR1 is SGHDT and CDR2 is YYEEEE in the germline V gene. The full variable domain, its missing parts supplied by reference TRBV5-6 and TRBJ1-3, is DAGVTQSPTHLIKTRGQQVTLRCSPKSGHDTVSWYQQALGQGPQFIFQYYEEEERQRGNFPDRFSGHQFPNYSSELNVNALLLGDSALYLCASSFGSGNTIYFGEGSWLTVV.

The CDR3 DNA sequence: TGCGCCAGCAGCTCATCCGTAGCGGGAGGTCAAGAGACCCAGTACTTC. Its translation: CASSSSVAGGQETQYF. The chain couples TRBV5-1 to TRBJ2-5; TRBD2 matches at 10 bases. The CDR3 is made up of 16 amino acids. The germline CDR1 and CDR2 sequences are SGHRS and YFSETQ. Losses at the gene ends were 3 bases for V and 2 bases for J; bases not matched to a gene: 7.

The gene calls are TRBV19 and TRBJ1-5, with 7 nucleotides matching TRBD1. J was trimmed by 0 bases and V by 5 bases; bases with no gene match: 4. CDR3 length: 15 residues. Germline V lookup: CDR1 LNHDA, CDR2 SQIVND (reference sequence). CDR3 bases: TGTGCCAGTAGTGCGACAGGGAATAGCAATCAGCCCCAGCATTTT. This sequence encodes CASSATGNSNQPQHF.

The rearrangement uses TRBV6-6 and TRBJ2-7, with 9 bases that match TRBD2. The ends lost 1 base at V and 8 bases at J; junction bases unmatched: 12. The CDR3 has 16 amino acids. Germline CDR1 is MNHNY and CDR2 is SVGAGI (reference sequence). CDR3 region: CASSYLGETSGTKQYF. Here the CDR3 DNA reads TGTGCCAGCAGTTACTTAGGCGAGACTAGCGGTACGAAGCAGTACTTC.

The chain employs TRBV6-6 and TRBJ2-7; perhaps TRBD2 as D (7 bases). This CDR3 is 14 amino acids long. The V and J ends lost 6 bases and 0 bases respectively, with 12 bases between them. CDR1 is MNHNY, CDR2 SVGAGI, per germline (reference sequence). CDR3 sequence reads: CASSEGGGSYEQYF. DNA of the CDR3: TGTGCCAGCAGCGAGGGAGGGGGCTCCTACGAGCAGTACTTC.